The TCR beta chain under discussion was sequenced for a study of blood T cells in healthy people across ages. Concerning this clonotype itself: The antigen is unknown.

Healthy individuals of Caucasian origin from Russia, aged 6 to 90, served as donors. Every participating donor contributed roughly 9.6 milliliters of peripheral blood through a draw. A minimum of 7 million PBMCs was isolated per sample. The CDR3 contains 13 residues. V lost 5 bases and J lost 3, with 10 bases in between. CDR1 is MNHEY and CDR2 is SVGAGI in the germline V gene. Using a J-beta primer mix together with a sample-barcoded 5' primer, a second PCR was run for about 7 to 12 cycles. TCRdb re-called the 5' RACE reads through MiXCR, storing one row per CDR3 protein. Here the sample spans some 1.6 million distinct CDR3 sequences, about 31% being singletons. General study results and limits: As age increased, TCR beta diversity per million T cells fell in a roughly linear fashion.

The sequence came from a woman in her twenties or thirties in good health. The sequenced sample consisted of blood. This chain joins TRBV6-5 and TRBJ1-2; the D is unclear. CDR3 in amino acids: CASSRSAYYGYTF. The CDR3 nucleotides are TGTGCCAGCAGTCGGTCGGCCTACTATGGCTACACCTTC.